The clone carrying this TCR beta chain was seen a handful of times. Its antigen is unknown. The sample belongs to a study of cytomegalovirus exposure and HLA in healthy donors. With V trimmed by 4 bases and J by 10 bases, 6 bases remained unmatched. Looked up from germline, CDR1 is MGHRA and CDR2 is YSYEKL. This CDR3 comprises 14 residues. Researchers ran the PCR with 60 Vbeta and 13 Jbeta primers. The assay was immunoSEQ multiplex PCR, and TCRdb's table has in-frame clones only and misses some. This sample has under 150,000 clones; 65% to 90% occur once, and the top ten carry roughly 2.7%. Findings and limits, study-wide: Common viral pathogens were later found to be apparently linked to several of the most significant clusters. Reportedly, fewer N-insertions than the 666-donor mean appeared in an Asian-associated ancestry cluster in a later analysis.

The genes are TRBV4-1 and TRBJ1-5; 11 nucleotides line up with TRBD1. The receptor's source is a man aged 45-60 years in good health and CMV-seronegative. What was sequenced was PBMCs. CDR3 coding DNA: TGCGCCAGCAGCCCCCGGGACAGGGGGGTTCCCCAGCATTTT. This sequence encodes CASSPRDRGVPQHF.